This TCR beta chain derives from a study of T cell changes during pregnancy in multiple sclerosis. TCRdb keeps only in-frame clones here, not all; method: immunoSEQ multiplex PCR. The sample gives approximately 100,000 clones, 94% of which show up once; 0.9% is in the top ten. Germline CDR1 and CDR2: LNHDA and SQIVND (reference sequence). V was clipped by 4 bases and J by 3 bases; unmatched bases: 12. The CDR3 has 17 residues. The clonotype originates from a female donor with multiple sclerosis, enrolled in a pregnancy study. The chain couples TRBV19 to TRBJ2-3; TRBD1 aligns across 8 bases. Sequencing used peripheral blood, obtained before pregnancy. DNA of the CDR3: TGTGCCAGTAGTAGAAGGGCCGGGACAGGTCAGACAGATACGCAGTATTTT. Its protein is CASSRRAGTGQTDTQYF. Full variable domain (missing parts from reference TRBV19 and TRBJ2-3): DGGITQSPKYLFRKEGQNVTLSCEQNLNHDAMYWYRQDPGQGLRLIYYSQIVNDFQKGDIAEGYSVSREKKESFPLTVTSAQKNPTAFYLCASSRRAGTGQTDTQYFGPGTRLTVL.